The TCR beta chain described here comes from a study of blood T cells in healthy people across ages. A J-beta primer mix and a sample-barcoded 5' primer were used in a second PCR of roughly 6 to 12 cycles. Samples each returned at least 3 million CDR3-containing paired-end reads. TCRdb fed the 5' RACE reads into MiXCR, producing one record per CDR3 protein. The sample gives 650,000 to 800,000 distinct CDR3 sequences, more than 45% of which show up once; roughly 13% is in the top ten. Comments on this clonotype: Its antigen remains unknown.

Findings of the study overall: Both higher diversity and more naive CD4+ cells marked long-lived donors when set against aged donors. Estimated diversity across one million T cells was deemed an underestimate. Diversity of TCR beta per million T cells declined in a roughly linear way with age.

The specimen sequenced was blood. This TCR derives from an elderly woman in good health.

The CDR3: CANTVRGPYYQETQYF. The CDR3 nucleotides read TGTGCCAATACCGTTAGGGGGCCTTATTACCAAGAGACCCAGTACTTC. The rearrangement joins TRBV12-3 or TRBV12-4 to TRBJ2-5; 7 bases are shared with TRBD1. Trimming removed 10 bases from V and 0 bases from J; junction bases left unmatched: 14. CDR3 size: 16 residues.